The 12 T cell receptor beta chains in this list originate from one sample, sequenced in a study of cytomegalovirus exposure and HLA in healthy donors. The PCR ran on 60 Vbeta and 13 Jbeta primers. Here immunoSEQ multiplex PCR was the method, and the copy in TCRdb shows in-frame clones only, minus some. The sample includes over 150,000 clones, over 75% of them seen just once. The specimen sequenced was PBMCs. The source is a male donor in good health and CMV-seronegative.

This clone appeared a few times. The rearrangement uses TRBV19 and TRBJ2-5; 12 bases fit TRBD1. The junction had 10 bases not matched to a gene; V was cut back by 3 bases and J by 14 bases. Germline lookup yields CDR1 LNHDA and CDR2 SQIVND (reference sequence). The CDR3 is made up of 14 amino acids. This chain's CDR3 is CASSIPGTGGAVYF. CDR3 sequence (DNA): TGTGCCAGTAGTATCCCAGGGACAGGGGGCGCGGTATACTTC.

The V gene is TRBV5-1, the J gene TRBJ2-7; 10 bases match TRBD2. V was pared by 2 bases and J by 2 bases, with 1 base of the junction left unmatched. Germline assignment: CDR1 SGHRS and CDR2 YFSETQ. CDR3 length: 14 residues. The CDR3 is CASSLLAGTYEQYF. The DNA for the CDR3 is TGCGCCAGCAGCTTACTAGCGGGGACCTACGAGCAGTACTTC.

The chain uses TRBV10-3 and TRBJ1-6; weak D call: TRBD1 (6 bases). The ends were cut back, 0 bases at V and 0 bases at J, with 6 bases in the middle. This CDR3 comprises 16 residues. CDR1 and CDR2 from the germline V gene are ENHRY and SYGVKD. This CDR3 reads CAISESRGSYNSPLHF. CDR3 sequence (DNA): TGTGCCATCAGTGAGTCCAGGGGCTCCTATAATTCACCCCTCCACTTT.

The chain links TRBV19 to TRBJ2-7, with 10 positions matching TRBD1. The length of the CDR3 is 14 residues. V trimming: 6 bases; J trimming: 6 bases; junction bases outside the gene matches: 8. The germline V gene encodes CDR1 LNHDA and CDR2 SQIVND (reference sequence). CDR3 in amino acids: CASSAGQGIGEQYF. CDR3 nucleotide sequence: TGTGCCAGTAGCGCGGGACAGGGGATCGGCGAGCAGTACTTC.

This chain's CDR3 is CASSPEGAGIPYEQYF. The CDR3 DNA reads as TGTGCCAGCAGTCCGGAGGGCGCAGGGATCCCCTACGAGCAGTACTTC. The chain links TRBV27 to TRBJ2-7; the D gene is possibly TRBD2 (6 bases). CDR1 is MNHEY and CDR2 is SMNVEV in the germline V gene (reference sequence). There are 16 residues in the CDR3. Trimming left V 5 bases short and J 2 bases short, with 19 bases between.

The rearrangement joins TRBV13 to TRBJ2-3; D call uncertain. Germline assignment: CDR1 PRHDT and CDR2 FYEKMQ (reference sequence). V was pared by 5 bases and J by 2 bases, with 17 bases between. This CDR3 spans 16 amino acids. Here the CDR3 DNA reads TGTGCCAGCAGCCCCCACGGCAGGCTAAACACAGATACGCAGTATTTT. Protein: CASSPHGRLNTDTQYF.

CDR3 protein: CASSMGDTRETQYF. The CDR3, as DNA: TGTGCCAGTAGTATGGGGGACACGAGGGAGACCCAGTACTTC. The chain is built from TRBV19 and TRBJ2-5; D may be TRBD1 (6 bases). The germline V gene encodes CDR1 LNHDA and CDR2 SQIVND (reference sequence). The CDR3 extends over 14 amino acids. V was pared by 3 bases and J by 5 bases, with 13 bases between.

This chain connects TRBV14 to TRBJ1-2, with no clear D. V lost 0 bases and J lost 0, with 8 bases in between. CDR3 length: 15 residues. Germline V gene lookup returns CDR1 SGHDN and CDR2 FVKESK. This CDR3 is CASSQDSTANYGYTF. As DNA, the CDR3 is TGTGCCAGCAGCCAAGATTCCACAGCTAACTATGGCTACACCTTC.

For the CDR3, the DNA is TGTGCCAGCAGCTTAGCGGGACAGGGGGGGCAGGAGCAGTACTTC. Protein: CASSLAGQGGQEQYF. The chain has TRBV7-2 and TRBJ2-7; 11 bases fit TRBD1. The CDR3 has 15 residues. After removal of 0 bases from V and 7 bases from J, the junction contained 5 bases not matched to a gene. Germline V gene sequence: CDR1 SGHTA, CDR2 FQGNSA.

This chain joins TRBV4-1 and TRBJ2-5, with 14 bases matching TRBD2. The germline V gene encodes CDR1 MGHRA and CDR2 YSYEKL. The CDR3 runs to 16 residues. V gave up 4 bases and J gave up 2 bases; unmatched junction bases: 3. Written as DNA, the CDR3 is TGCGCCAGCAGCCTTGGGACTAGCGGGGGACAAGAGACCCAGTACTTC. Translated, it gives CASSLGTSGGQETQYF.

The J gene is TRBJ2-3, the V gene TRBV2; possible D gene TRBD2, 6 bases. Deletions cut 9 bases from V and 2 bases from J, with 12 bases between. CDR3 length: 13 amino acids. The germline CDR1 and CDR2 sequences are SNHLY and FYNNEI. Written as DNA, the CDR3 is TGTGCCAGAAAGCGGGCCTACACAGATACGCAGTATTTT. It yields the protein CARKRAYTDTQYF.

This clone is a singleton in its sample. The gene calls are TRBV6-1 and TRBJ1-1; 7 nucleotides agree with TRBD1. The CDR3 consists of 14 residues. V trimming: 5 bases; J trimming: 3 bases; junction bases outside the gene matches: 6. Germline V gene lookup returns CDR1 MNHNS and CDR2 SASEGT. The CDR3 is CASSPLTGHTEAFF. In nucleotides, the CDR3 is TGTGCCAGCAGTCCCCTGACAGGGCACACTGAAGCTTTCTTT.